This T cell receptor (beta chain) was sequenced during a study of cytomegalovirus exposure and HLA in healthy donors. Across the whole study: An earlier analysis identified more than 90 million unique TCR beta sequences in about 179 million T cells. Around 81% of 398 genotyped donors fell in the Caucasian-associated ancestry cluster. Overall study results and limits: A link between a missense DCLRE1C variant and TCR beta V- and J-gene trimming emerged from a later analysis.

The CDR3 has 16 amino acids. V dropped 5 bases and J dropped 5; count of bases not matched to a gene: 9. Germline-derived CDR1 and CDR2 are SGHNT and YENEEA. Donors showed nominal health when sampled, although they likely had unrecorded immune exposures. Remarks on this clone: Its target is unknown.

PCR amplification relied on 60 Vbeta primers (plus 13 Jbeta primers). Libraries were prepared by immunoSEQ multiplex PCR; TCRdb keeps only in-frame clonotypes and omits some of them. The profile shows fewer than 200,000 clones, about four fifths of them singletons. Sample: PBMCs. This clonotype was obtained from a male donor in good health and CMV-seronegative. This chain uses TRBV11-3 with TRBJ2-3, with 11 bases fitting TRBD1. DNA of the CDR3: TGTGCCAGCAGCCAAACGGACAGGGGGCTAGTAGATACGCAGTATTTT. It translates to CASSQTDRGLVDTQYF.